These T cell receptor beta chains were read from a single sample in a study of blood T cell repertoires in COVID-19. Data came from immunoSEQ multiplex PCR; TCRdb stores just in-frame clones and leaves some out. The data show about 210,000 clones, approximately 85% seen once. Material: peripheral blood. The receptors come from a woman aged 50 to 60 with active or convalescent COVID-19. Both conserved end residues are part of each CDR3. The D gene is left open where the match is weak. Expanded clones are given a class, and other clones once, few, many or no size at all.

>TRBV18|-|-|TRBJ1-6|14
CASSRTVINSPLHF
TGTGCCAGCTCGCGGACAGTTATTAATTCACCCCTCCACTTT
>TRBV5-1|TRBD2|-|TRBJ2-5|16
CASSLEGAGGQETQYF
TGCGCCAGCAGCTTGGAGGGAGCGGGGGGGCAAGAGACCCAGTACTTC
>TRBV18|-|-|TRBJ1-2|14
CASSPEELGYGYTF
TGTGCCAGCTCACCCGAGGAGTTAGGCTATGGCTACACCTTC
>TRBV6-2/TRBV6-3|-|-|TRBJ2-3|15
CASSYSRGTTDTQYF
TGTGCCAGCAGTTACTCGCGCGGGACTACAGATACGCAGTATTTT
>TRBV6-4|TRBD1|-|TRBJ1-5|14
CASSAGTDNQPQHF
TGTGCCAGCAGTGCAGGGACAGACAATCAGCCCCAGCATTTT
>TRBV5-1|TRBD2|-|TRBJ2-7|15
CASSVGLPVKGEQYF
TGCGCCAGCAGCGTGGGACTACCGGTCAAGGGCGAGCAGTACTTC
>TRBV5-8|TRBD1|few|TRBJ1-6|18
CASSLVGQGLSYNSPLHF
TGTGCCAGCAGCTTGGTGGGACAGGGCCTCTCCTATAATTCACCCCTCCACTTT
>TRBV19|-|-|TRBJ1-5|15
CASNPAQGLLQPQHF
TGTGCCAGCAACCCGGCTCAGGGCCTTTTACAGCCCCAGCATTTT
>TRBV28|-|-|TRBJ1-2|16
CTSTNLRGPLNYGYTF
TGTACCAGCACCAACCTCAGGGGACCCTTAAACTATGGCTACACCTTC
>TRBV2|-|-|TRBJ1-2|13
CASRDSSGNGYTF
TGTGCCAGCAGGGATTCGTCAGGGAATGGCTACACCTTC
>TRBV6-5|TRBD2|-|TRBJ2-1|15
CASGGLAGGVSEQFF
TGTGCCAGCGGAGGGCTAGCGGGAGGGGTGAGTGAGCAGTTCTTC
>TRBV5-1|-|once|TRBJ2-2|15
CASSLGTMNTGELFF
TGCGCCAGCAGCTTGGGGACAATGAACACCGGGGAGCTGTTTTTT
>TRBV24-1|TRBD2|-|TRBJ2-3|16
CATSARTSGATDTQYF
TGTGCCACCAGTGCGAGAACTAGCGGGGCCACAGATACGCAGTATTTT
>TRBV6-5|-|few|TRBJ2-7|14
CATLPLRRDSEQYF
TGTGCCACCTTACCCCTCCGTAGGGACTCCGAGCAGTACTTC
>TRBV3-1/TRBV3-2|TRBD1|-|TRBJ1-3|14
CASSQDGTVNTIYF
TGTGCCAGCAGCCAAGATGGGACAGTTAACACCATATATTTT
>TRBV30|-|-|TRBJ1-4|12
CAWSRVGEKLFF
TGTGCCTGGAGCAGGGTAGGCGAAAAACTGTTTTTT
>TRBV7-9|TRBD2|-|TRBJ2-2|15
CASSPVAGVTGELFF
TGTGCCAGCAGCCCTGTAGCGGGAGTGACCGGGGAGCTGTTTTTT
>TRBV6-5|-|-|TRBJ1-6|14
CASNKRDYNSPLHF
TGTGCCAGCAATAAACGGGATTATAATTCACCCCTCCACTTT
>TRBV9|TRBD1|-|TRBJ1-3|15
CASNTGGNSGNTIYF
TGTGCCAGCAATACAGGGGGCAACTCTGGAAACACCATATATTTT
>TRBV5-4|TRBD1|-|TRBJ1-3|15
CASSPGGPSGNTIYF
TGTGCCAGCAGCCCAGGGGGGCCCTCTGGAAACACCATATATTTT
>TRBV27|TRBD2|-|TRBJ2-1|16
CASSFRTSGSGDEQFF
TGTGCCAGCAGTTTTCGGACTAGCGGGAGTGGGGATGAGCAGTTCTTC
>TRBV6-5|TRBD1|-|TRBJ1-2|16
CASSYSRTGTQEGYTF
TGTGCCAGCAGTTACTCGAGGACAGGGACCCAGGAAGGCTACACCTTC
>TRBV4-1|-|-|TRBJ2-7|15
CASSASPVQGYEQYF
TGCGCCAGCAGCGCTAGCCCCGTACAGGGATACGAGCAGTACTTC
>TRBV28|TRBD2|-|TRBJ2-1|13
CASSYSGDNEQFF
TGTGCCAGCAGTTATAGCGGGGACAATGAGCAGTTCTTC
>TRBV29-1|TRBD1|few|TRBJ1-3|13
CSVDLGTANTIYF
TGCAGCGTCGACCTCGGGACAGCAAACACCATATATTTT
>TRBV7-2|-|-|TRBJ1-4|13
CASRSTGSLELFF
TGTGCCAGCAGATCTACAGGCTCCCTGGAACTGTTTTTT
>TRBV6-5|TRBD1|-|TRBJ1-1|14
CASSPITGQAEAFF
TGTGCCAGCAGTCCTATTACGGGACAGGCCGAAGCTTTCTTT
>TRBV2|-|-|TRBJ1-1|15
CASSDPPGAVFRAFF
TGTGCCAGCAGTGACCCCCCAGGGGCCGTGTTCCGAGCTTTCTTT
>TRBV7-9|-|-|TRBJ1-4|14
CASSRTGEREKLFF
TGTGCCAGCAGTCGTACAGGAGAAAGGGAAAAACTGTTTTTT
>TRBV5-1|TRBD1|once|TRBJ1-1|16
CASSGTVRSAYAEAFF
TGCGCCAGCTCCGGGACAGTACGTTCGGCTTACGCTGAAGCTTTCTTT
>TRBV6-2/TRBV6-3|-|few|TRBJ1-1|14
CASSSSTGNTEAFF
TGTGCCAGCAGTTCGTCGACAGGGAACACTGAAGCTTTCTTT
>TRBV29-1|TRBD1|-|TRBJ1-1|15
CSVEGDSTRYTEAFF
TGCAGCGTTGAAGGGGACAGCACGAGATACACTGAAGCTTTCTTT
>TRBV19|TRBD1|-|TRBJ2-1|16
CATRTGGLSSYNEQFF
TGTGCCACGCGGACAGGGGGCTTAAGCTCCTACAATGAGCAGTTCTTC
>TRBV12-3/TRBV12-4|-|-|TRBJ1-3|12
CASSFTGNTIYF
TGTGCCAGCAGTTTCACTGGAAACACCATATATTTT
>TRBV4-1|-|-|TRBJ1-5|17
CASSHTEGLGLGQPQHF
TGCGCCAGCAGCCATACGGAGGGCCTGGGCTTGGGTCAGCCCCAGCATTTT
>TRBV30|TRBD2|once|TRBJ2-7|14
CASSSGSVGGEQYF
TGTGCCTCGTCATCAGGCTCCGTGGGGGGGGAGCAGTACTTC
>TRBV29-1|-|once|TRBJ1-1|13
CSAGGRATTEAFF
TGCAGCGCGGGGGGCAGGGCGACGACTGAAGCTTTCTTT
>TRBV28|-|-|TRBJ1-2|15
CASSFDSLPNYGYTF
TGTGCCAGCAGTTTCGACAGTCTACCTAACTATGGCTACACCTTC
>TRBV18|TRBD1|-|TRBJ2-7|15
CASSPTGGGSYEQYF
TGTGCCAGCTCACCTACAGGGGGCGGGTCCTACGAGCAGTACTTC
>TRBV9|TRBD2|-|TRBJ2-3|15
CASSVAGDYSDTQYF
TGTGCCAGCAGCGTAGCTGGGGACTACTCAGATACGCAGTATTTT
>TRBV7-2|TRBD2|few|TRBJ2-1|16
CASSLVGLGRDNEQFF
TGTGCCAGCAGCTTAGTCGGACTAGGGAGGGACAATGAGCAGTTCTTC
>TRBV7-3|TRBD1|-|TRBJ1-2|16
CASSLVGTGPNYGYTF
TGTGCCAGCAGCTTGGTCGGGACAGGACCTAACTATGGCTACACCTTC
>TRBV9|-|-|TRBJ1-4|15
CASSVRLGEWEKLFF
TGTGCCAGCAGCGTCCGACTGGGAGAGTGGGAAAAACTGTTTTTT
>TRBV5-5|-|-|TRBJ2-2|16
CASSLEGVTNTGELFF
TGTGCCAGCAGCTTGGAAGGGGTAACGAACACCGGGGAGCTGTTTTTT
>TRBV4-1|-|-|TRBJ1-5|14
CASSQGAGNQPQHF
TGCGCCAGCAGCCAGGGGGCAGGCAATCAGCCCCAGCATTTT
>TRBV6-5|-|few|TRBJ1-2|13
CASRPRQNYGYTF
TGTGCCAGCAGGCCACGACAGAACTATGGCTACACCTTC
>TRBV6-5|-|once|TRBJ1-1|12
CASRIGQTEAFF
TGTGCCAGCAGGATTGGACAGACCGAAGCTTTCTTT
>TRBV18|-|-|TRBJ2-5|13
CASSLGIQETQYF
TGTGCCAGCTCCCTAGGTATCCAAGAGACCCAGTACTTC